This T cell receptor beta chain is from a study of blood T cell repertoires in COVID-19. Study background: Nucleic acid was either cDNA or gDNA, and it came from T cells, B-cell-depleted T cells, or PBMCs.

Original handling: Reference gene primer amplification gave estimated nucleated cell counts. Using immunoSEQ multiplex PCR, the repertoire was profiled, and TCRdb retains in-frame clones only, with some absent. That table is the source of V, J and clone size, and D and trimming were worked out from the DNA. The sample has around 130,000 clones; 85% to 90% are singletons. CDR3 length equals 17 residues. V dropped 2 bases and J dropped 0; count of bases not matched to a gene: 7. CDR1 and CDR2 from the germline V gene are WNHNN and SYGVQD (reference sequence). The rearrangement uses TRBV10-1 and TRBJ2-1; 7 bases are shared with TRBD2. The clonotype was recovered from a man between 70 and 80 years old with active COVID-19. The specimen was peripheral blood. The CDR3 is CASSERPGLSSYNEQFF. CDR3 DNA sequence: TGCGCCAGCAGTGAGAGACCGGGACTAAGCTCCTACAATGAGCAGTTCTTC.